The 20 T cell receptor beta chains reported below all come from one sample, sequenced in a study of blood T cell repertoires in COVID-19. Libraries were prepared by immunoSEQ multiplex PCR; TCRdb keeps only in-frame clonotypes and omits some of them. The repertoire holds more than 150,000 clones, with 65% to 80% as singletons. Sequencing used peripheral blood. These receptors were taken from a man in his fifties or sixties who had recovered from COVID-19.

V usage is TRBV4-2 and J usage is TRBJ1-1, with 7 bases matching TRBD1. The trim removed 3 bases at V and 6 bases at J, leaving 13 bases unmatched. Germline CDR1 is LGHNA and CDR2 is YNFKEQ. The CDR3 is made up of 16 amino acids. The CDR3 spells CASSQATEGAMSEAFF. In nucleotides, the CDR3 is TGTGCCAGCAGCCAGGCTACGGAGGGGGCGATGTCTGAAGCTTTCTTT.

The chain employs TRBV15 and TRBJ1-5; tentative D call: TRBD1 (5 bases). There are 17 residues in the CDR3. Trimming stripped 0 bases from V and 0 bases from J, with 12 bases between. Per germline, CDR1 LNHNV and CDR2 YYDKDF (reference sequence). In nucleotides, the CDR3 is TGTGCCACCAGCAGAGAGGGGGGTGCAGATAGCAATCAGCCCCAGCATTTT. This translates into CATSREGGADSNQPQHF.

CDR3 in DNA: TGTGCCAGCCGGGGCGGGATGCTCTACGAGCAGTACTTC. Translation: CASRGGMLYEQYF. This chain connects TRBV27 to TRBJ2-7, with D possibly matching TRBD2 (6 bases). CDR1 and CDR2 (germline): MNHEY, SMNVEV (reference sequence). Trimming shortened V by 8 bases and J by 3 bases, and 14 bases separated the two germline ends. The CDR3 is 13 residues long.

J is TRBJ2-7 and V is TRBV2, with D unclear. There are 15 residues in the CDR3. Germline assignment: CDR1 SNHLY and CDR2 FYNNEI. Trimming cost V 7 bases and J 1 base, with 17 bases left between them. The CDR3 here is CASKLPSYPSYEQYF. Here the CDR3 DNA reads TGTGCCAGCAAATTGCCATCCTACCCATCCTACGAGCAGTACTTC.

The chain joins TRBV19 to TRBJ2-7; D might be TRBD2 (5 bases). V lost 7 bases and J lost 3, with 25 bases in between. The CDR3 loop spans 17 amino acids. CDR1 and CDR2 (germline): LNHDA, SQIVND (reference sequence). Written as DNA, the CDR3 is TGTGCCAGTAACCCAAGGGCAGGAGGTGACGGTGACTACGAGCAGTACTTC. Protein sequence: CASNPRAGGDGDYEQYF.

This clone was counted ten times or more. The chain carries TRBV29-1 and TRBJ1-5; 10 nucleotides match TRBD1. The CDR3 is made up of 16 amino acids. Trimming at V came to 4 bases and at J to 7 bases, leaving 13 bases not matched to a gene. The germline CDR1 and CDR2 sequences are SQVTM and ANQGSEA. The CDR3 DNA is TGCAGCGTTGTACTGACAGGGGGCGGGTCGGAACAGCCCCAGCATTTT. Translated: CSVVLTGGGSEQPQHF. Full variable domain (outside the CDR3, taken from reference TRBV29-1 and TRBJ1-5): SAVISQKPSRDICQRGTSLTIQCQVDSQVTMMFWYRQQPGQSLTLIATANQGSEATYESGFVIDKFPISRPNLTFSTLTVSNMSPEDSSIYLCSVVLTGGGSEQPQHFGDGTRLSIL.

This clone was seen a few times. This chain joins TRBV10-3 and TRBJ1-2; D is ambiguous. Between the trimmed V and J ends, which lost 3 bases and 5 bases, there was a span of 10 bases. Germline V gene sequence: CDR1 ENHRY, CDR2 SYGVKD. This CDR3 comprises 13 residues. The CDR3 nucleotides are TGTGCCATCAGTGACGACATGGAATATGGCTACACCTTC. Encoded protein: CAISDDMEYGYTF.

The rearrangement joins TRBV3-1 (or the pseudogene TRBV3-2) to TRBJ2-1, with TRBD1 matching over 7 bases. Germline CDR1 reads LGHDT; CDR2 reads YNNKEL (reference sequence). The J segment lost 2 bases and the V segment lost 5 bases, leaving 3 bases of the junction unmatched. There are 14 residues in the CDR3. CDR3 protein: CASSDGTAYNEQFF. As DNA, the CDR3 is TGTGCCAGCAGCGATGGGACAGCCTACAATGAGCAGTTCTTC.

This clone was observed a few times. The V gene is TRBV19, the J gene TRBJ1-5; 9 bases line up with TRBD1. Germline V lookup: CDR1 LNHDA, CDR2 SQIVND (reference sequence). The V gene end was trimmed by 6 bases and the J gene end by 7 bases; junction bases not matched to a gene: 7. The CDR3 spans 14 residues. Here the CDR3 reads CASSQQGAGQPQHF. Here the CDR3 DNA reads TGTGCCAGTAGCCAACAGGGGGCAGGGCAGCCCCAGCATTTT.

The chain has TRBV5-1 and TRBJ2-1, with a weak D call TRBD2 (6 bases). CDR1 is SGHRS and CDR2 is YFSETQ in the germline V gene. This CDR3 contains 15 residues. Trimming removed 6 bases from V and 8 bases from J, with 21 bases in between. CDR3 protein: CASTDIGQAGDEQFF. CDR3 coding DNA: TGCGCCAGCACCGACATAGGGCAAGCGGGCGATGAGCAGTTCTTC.

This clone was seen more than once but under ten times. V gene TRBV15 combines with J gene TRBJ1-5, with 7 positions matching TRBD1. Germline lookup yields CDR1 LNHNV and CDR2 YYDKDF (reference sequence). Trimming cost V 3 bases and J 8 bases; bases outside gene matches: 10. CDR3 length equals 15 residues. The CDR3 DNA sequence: TGTGCCACCAGCAGCTTGAACAGGGGTACGGAGCCCCAGCATTTT. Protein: CATSSLNRGTEPQHF.

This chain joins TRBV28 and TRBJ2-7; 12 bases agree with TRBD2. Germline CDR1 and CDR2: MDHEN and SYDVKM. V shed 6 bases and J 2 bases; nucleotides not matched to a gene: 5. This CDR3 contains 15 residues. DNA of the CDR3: TGTGCCAGCAGGGATGGACTAGCGGGACCCTACGAGCAGTACTTC. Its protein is CASRDGLAGPYEQYF.

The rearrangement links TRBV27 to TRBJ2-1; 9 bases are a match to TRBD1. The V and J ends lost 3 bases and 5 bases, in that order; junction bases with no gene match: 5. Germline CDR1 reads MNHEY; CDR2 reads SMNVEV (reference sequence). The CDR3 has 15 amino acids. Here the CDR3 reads CASSFRTGDDNEQFF. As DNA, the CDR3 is TGTGCCAGCAGTTTCCGGACAGGGGACGACAATGAGCAGTTCTTC.

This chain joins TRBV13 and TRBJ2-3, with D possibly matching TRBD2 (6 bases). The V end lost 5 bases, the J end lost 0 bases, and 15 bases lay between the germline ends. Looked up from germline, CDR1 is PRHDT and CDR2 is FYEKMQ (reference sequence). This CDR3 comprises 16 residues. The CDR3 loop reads CASSHDGSESTDTQYF. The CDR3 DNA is TGTGCCAGCAGCCACGACGGGAGCGAAAGCACAGATACGCAGTATTTT.

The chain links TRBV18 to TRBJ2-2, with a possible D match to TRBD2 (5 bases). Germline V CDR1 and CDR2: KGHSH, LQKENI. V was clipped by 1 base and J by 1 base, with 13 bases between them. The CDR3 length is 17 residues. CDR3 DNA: TGTGCCAGCTCACCACGAGGGTGGCAGTTGAACACCGGGGAGCTGTTTTTT. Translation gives CASSPRGWQLNTGELFF.

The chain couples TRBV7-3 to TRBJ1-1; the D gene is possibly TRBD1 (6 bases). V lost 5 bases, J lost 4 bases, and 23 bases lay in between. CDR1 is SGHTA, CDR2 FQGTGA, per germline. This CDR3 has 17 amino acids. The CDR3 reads CASSPSGRGAMGTEAFF. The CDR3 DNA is TGTGCCAGCAGCCCCTCTGGTCGGGGGGCTATGGGCACTGAAGCTTTCTTT.

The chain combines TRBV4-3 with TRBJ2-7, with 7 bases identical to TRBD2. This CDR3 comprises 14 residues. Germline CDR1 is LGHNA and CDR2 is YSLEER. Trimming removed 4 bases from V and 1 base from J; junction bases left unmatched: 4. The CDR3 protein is CASSLVGGSYEQYF. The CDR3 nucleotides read TGCGCCAGCAGCCTAGTGGGGGGGTCCTACGAGCAGTACTTC.

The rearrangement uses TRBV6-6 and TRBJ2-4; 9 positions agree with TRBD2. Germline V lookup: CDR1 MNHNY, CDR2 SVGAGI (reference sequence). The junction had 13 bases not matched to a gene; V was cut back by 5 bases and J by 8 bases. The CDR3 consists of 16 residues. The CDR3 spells CASSPPGASGIYIQYF. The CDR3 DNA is TGTGCCAGCAGTCCCCCGGGGGCTAGCGGGATATACATTCAGTACTTC.

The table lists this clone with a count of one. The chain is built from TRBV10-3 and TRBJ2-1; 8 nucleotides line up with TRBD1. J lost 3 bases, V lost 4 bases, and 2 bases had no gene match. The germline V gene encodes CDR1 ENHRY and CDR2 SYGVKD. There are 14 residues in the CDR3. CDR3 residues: CAISGQGRYNEQFF. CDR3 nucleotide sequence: TGTGCCATCAGTGGACAGGGGCGCTACAATGAGCAGTTCTTC.

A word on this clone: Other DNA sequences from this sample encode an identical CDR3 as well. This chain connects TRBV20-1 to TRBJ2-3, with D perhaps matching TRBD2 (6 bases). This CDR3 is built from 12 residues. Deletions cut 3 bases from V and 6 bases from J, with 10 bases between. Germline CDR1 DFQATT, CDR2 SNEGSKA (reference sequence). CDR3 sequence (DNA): TGCAGTGCTAGTACGGGAGTTGATACGCAGTATTTT. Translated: CSASTGVDTQYF.